This record looks at one TCR beta chain sequence and its context. This clone has more than one count but fewer than ten. What antigen it recognizes has not been identified. Base qualities are not provided; no much larger clone lies one nucleotide away. This specimen comes from a study of blood T cell repertoires in COVID-19 (dated by TCRdb to 2019 to 2021). With respect to the entire study: Samples from collaborators originated in the United States, Italy and Spain and spanned both the acute and convalescent phases of COVID-19. The prospective study material was composed of cDNA or gDNA derived from T cells, B-cell-depleted T cells, or PBMCs. The dataset comprised deeply sampled blood TCRbeta repertoires from subjects exposed to, actively infected with, or recovered from COVID-19. The repertoires were made available in a free public database intended to serve as a resource for research on the immune response to SARS-CoV-2. The samples were drawn from the first 160 participants of the ongoing ImmuneRACE study and from more than 1,000 subjects provided by 6 global collaborators. A de-identified subject ID, COVID-19 status, age in years and sex were almost always included in the sample metadata. Where HLA class I and class II types were available, the types were taken from metadata supplied by the sample provider, not from assay-based typing.

The immunoSEQ Assay, a bias-controlled multiplex PCR, was used to amplify TCRbeta CDR3 regions from genomic DNA. Turning to the authors' computational methods: Nucleated cell counts per sample were estimated from amplification of reference gene primers within the assay. To quantify the absolute abundance of each unique TCRbeta CDR3 rearrangement, sequence reads were collapsed and filtered. For each sample, productive Simpson clonality was calculated by taking the square root of Simpson's diversity index across productive rearrangements. TCRdb took this table from immuneACCESS and kept in-frame rearrangements with V and J called. Such tables lack part of the clones; where checked against another copy, unresolved V genes explain under half of the gap, and the rest is unexplained. V, J and clone size derive from that table, while D and trimming were established from the DNA sequence. The sample table lists more than 300,000 clones, 87% of them with a count of one. The ten top clones hold around 9.3% of the sample.

At one collaborating source in Seattle, patients were enrolled during active infection and were followed longitudinally through the course of disease. The collaborating institutions used their own protocols to collect whole blood in K2EDTA tubes. For TCRbeta analysis, collaborators shipped samples as frozen whole blood, isolated PBMCs, or DNA extracted from either of those sample types. V lost 6 bases and J lost 2 bases, and the count of bases not matched to a germline gene is 6. Including cysteine and phenylalanine, the CDR3 has 15 amino acids. Just CDR3 DNA is preserved here, 45 bases in frame from base 1. For CDR1 and CDR2, the germline V gene lists MNHEY and SVGAGI. General conclusions and limits of the study: Clinical and demographic metadata were provided uncurated, with the amount varying by source and participant.

The chain joins TRBV6-5 to TRBJ1-4; the junction holds 7 bases that match TRBD1. This TCR came from a woman in her 30s with COVID-19, enrolled during active disease. The sample comprised peripheral blood. The CDR3 amino acid sequence is: CASRFIQGTNEKLFF. The sequence in DNA is TGTGCCAGCAGGTTCATACAGGGGACTAATGAAAAACTGTTTTTT.